This TCR beta chain was recovered during a study of T cell repertoires in cytomegalovirus infection. The CDR3 sequence is 15 residues long. Germline CDR1 reads LNHDA; CDR2 reads SQIVND (reference sequence). V was clipped by 5 bases and J by 3 bases; unmatched bases: 7. This clonotype was found a few times. Its antigen is currently unknown. TCRdb called the reads again in MiXCR, with one record for every CDR3 protein. The data contain around 900,000 distinct CDR3 sequences, less than 40% of them singletons. The TCR originated in a human donor in good health (CMV status not recorded). Some clones in this sample may be carry-over from other donors' samples. V and J are TRBV19 and TRBJ2-1, with TRBD2 matching over 7 bases. This material consisted of cultured CD8+ T cells from PBMCs, taken from culture after CMV antigen stimulation. DNA of the CDR3: TGTGCCAGTAGTTATAGAGCGGGGTACTACAATGAGCAGTTCTTC. This encodes CASSYRAGYYNEQFF. Drawing the rest from reference TRBV19 and TRBJ2-1, the complete variable domain is DGGITQSPKYLFRKEGQNVTLSCEQNLNHDAMYWYRQDPGQGLRLIYYSQIVNDFQKGDIAEGYSVSREKKESFPLTVTSAQKNPTAFYLCASSYRAGYYNEQFFGPGTRLTVL.